This is a list of T cell receptor beta chains from one sample in a study of a mutant IDH1 vaccine in newly diagnosed glioma. The protocol was immunoSEQ multiplex PCR, while the TCRdb copy is restricted to in-frame clones and leaves out a portion. The sample yields some 60,000 clones, more than 85% seen once. The source material was PBMCs, sampled from a glioma patient treated with radiotherapy, temozolomide or both. These receptor sequences come from a man aged 45-60 years with glioma. Each CDR3 is given with its conserved first and last residue. D genes are given only for firm matches. Size is omitted from some rows. Given values are once, few, many or a class for expanded clones.

v_call	j_call	d_call	clone_size	cdr3_aa	cdr3_nt
TRBV6-5	TRBJ2-7	TRBD1	.	CASSHRDRGYEQYF	TGTGCCAGCAGCCACCGGGACAGAGGCTACGAGCAGTACTTC
TRBV19	TRBJ2-7	TRBD2	.	CASSIALAGPAYEQYF	TGTGCCAGTAGTATTGCGCTAGCGGGACCGGCCTACGAGCAGTACTTC
TRBV30	TRBJ1-1	TRBD1	few	CAWRSRDRLNTEAFF	TGTGCCTGGAGGAGCCGGGACAGGTTGAACACTGAAGCTTTCTTT
TRBV4-3	TRBJ2-7	.	.	CASSQDLHGRGEQYF	TGCGCCAGCAGCCAAGATTTACATGGTCGCGGGGAGCAGTACTTC
TRBV9	TRBJ1-4	.	.	CASSVAGAGNEKLFF	TGTGCCAGCAGCGTTGCAGGGGCGGGTAATGAAAAACTGTTTTTT
TRBV7-2	TRBJ1-2	.	.	CASSSPRAGVEGYTF	TGTGCCAGCAGCTCCCCCCGTGCGGGGGTTGAAGGCTACACCTTC
TRBV19	TRBJ1-5	.	.	CASSRTGSNQPQHF	TGTGCCAGTAGTCGAACAGGGTCAAATCAGCCCCAGCATTTT
TRBV29-1	TRBJ2-1	.	.	CSVERVGEQFF	TGCAGCGTTGAAAGGGTTGGCGAGCAGTTCTTC
TRBV5-8	TRBJ1-1	TRBD1	.	CASSLVGGVTEAFF	TGTGCCAGCAGCTTGGTAGGGGGCGTGACTGAAGCTTTCTTT
TRBV6-5	TRBJ2-7	TRBD1	.	CASRGTGLTYEQYF	TGTGCCAGCAGAGGGACAGGCTTAACCTACGAGCAGTACTTC
TRBV5-1	TRBJ2-5	TRBD2	.	CASSRGGGGNIQETQYF	TGCGCCAGCAGCCGCGGGGGGGGTGGTAATATCCAAGAGACCCAGTACTTC